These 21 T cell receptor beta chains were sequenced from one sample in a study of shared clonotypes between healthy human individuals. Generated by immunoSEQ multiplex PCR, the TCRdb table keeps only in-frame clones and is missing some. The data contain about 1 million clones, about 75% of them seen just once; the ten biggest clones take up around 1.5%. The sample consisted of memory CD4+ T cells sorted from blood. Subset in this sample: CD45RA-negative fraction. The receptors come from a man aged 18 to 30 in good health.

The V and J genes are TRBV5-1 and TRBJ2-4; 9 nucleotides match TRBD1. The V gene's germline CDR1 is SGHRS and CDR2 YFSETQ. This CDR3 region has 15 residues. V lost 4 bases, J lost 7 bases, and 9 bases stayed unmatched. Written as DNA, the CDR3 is TGCGCCAGCAGCATAATGGGACAGGGAAGTAACATTCAGTACTTC. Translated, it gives CASSIMGQGSNIQYF.

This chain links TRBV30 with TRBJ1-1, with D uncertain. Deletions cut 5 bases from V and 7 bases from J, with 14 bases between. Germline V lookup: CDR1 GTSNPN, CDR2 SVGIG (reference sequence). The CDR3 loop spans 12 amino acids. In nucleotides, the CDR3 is TGTGCCTGGCAACCCGGCGGGATTGAAGCTTTCTTT. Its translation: CAWQPGGIEAFF.

The CDR3 nucleotides are TGTGCCAGCAGTTTCCGGAAGTCGGGACTAGGTTTCTCCTACGAGCAGTACTTC. Its translation is CASSFRKSGLGFSYEQYF. The chain employs TRBV27 and TRBJ2-7, with TRBD2 identical over 8 bases. In germline, CDR1 is MNHEY, CDR2 SMNVEV (reference sequence). The ends lost 3 bases at V and 0 bases at J; junction bases unmatched: 13. The CDR3 loop spans 18 amino acids.

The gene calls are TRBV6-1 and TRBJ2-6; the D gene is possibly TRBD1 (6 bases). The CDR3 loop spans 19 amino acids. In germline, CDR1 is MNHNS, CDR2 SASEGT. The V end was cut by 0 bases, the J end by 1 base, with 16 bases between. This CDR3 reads CASSEAGQGTSSGANVLTF. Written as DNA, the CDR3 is TGTGCCAGCAGTGAAGCAGGGCAGGGGACCTCTTCTGGGGCCAACGTCCTGACTTTC.

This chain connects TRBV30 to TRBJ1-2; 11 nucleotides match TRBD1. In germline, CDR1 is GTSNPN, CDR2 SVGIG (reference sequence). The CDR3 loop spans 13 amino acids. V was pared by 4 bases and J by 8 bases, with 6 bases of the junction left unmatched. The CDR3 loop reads CAWKGQGAVGYTF. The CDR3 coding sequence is TGTGCCTGGAAAGGACAGGGGGCGGTAGGCTACACCTTC.

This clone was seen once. CDR3 amino acids: CASSQGQGAYGYTF. CDR3 nucleotide sequence: TGTGCCAGCAGCCAGGGACAGGGGGCCTATGGCTACACCTTC. This chain connects TRBV5-4 to TRBJ1-2; TRBD1 matches at 12 bases. The ends lost 4 bases at V and 4 bases at J; junction bases unmatched: 2. This CDR3 comprises 14 residues. Per germline, CDR1 SGHNT and CDR2 YYREEE (reference sequence).

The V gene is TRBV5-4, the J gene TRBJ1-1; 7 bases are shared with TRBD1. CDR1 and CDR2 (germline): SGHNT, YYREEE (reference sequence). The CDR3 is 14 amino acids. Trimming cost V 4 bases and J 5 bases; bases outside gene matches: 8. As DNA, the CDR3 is TGTGCCAGCAGCCTATCTGACAGGGTGACTGAAGCTTTCTTT. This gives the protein CASSLSDRVTEAFF.

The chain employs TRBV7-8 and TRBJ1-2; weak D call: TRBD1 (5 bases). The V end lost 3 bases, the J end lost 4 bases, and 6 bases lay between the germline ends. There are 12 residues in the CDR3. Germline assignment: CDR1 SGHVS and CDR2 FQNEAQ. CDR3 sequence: CASSLGTYGYTF. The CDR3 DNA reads TGTGCCAGCAGCTTGGGGACCTATGGCTACACCTTC.

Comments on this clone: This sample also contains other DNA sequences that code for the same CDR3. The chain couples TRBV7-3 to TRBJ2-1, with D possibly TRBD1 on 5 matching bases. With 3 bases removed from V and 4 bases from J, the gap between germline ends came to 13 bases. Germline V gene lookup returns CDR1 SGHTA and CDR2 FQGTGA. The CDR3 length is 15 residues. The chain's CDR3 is CASSLVRADYNEQFF. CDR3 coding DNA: TGTGCCAGCAGCTTGGTCAGGGCCGATTACAATGAGCAGTTCTTC.

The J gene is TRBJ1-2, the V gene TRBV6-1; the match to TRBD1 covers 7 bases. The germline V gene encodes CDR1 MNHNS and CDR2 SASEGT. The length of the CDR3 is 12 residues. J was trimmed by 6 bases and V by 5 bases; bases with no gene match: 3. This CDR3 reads CASSFTGDGYTF. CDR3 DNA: TGTGCCAGCAGTTTCACAGGGGATGGCTACACCTTC.

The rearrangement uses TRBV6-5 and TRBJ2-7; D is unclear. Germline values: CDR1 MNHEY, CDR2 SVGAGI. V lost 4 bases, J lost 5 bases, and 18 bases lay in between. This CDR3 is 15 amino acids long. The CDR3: CASSSLDNFINEQYF. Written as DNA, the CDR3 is TGTGCCAGCAGTTCTCTGGATAACTTTATCAACGAGCAGTACTTC.

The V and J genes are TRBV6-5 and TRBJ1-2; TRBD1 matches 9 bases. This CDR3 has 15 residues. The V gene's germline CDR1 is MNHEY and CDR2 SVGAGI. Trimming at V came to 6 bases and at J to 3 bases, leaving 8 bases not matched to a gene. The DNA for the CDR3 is TGTGCCAGCAGCCGACAGGGGGGGTCTTACTATGGCTACACCTTC. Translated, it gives CASSRQGGSYYGYTF.

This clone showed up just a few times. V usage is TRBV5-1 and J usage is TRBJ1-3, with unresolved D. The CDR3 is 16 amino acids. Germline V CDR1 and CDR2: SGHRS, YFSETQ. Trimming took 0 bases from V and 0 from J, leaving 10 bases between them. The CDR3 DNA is TGCGCCAGCAGCTTGGAGGGCCGGAGCTCTGGAAACACCATATATTTT. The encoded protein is CASSLEGRSSGNTIYF. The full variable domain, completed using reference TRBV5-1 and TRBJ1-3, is KAGVTQTPRYLIKTRGQQVTLSCSPISGHRSVSWYQQTPGQGLQFLFEYFSETQRNKGNFPGRFSGRQFSNSRSEMNVSTLELGDSALYLCASSLEGRSSGNTIYFGEGSWLTVV.

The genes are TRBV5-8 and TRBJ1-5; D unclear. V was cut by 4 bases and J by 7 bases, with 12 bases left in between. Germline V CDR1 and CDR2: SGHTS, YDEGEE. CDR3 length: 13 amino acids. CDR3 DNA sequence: TGTGCCAGCAGCCGCCACGGAGACCAGCCCCAGCATTTT. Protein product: CASSRHGDQPQHF.

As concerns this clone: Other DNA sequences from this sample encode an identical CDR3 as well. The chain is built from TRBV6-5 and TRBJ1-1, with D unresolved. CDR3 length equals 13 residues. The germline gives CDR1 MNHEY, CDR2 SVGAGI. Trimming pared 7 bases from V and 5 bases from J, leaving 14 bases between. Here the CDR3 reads CASTRSGGTEAFF. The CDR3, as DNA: TGTGCCAGCACGAGGTCGGGCGGGACTGAAGCTTTCTTT.

The CDR3 sequence is CASIDQGTEAFF. For the CDR3, the DNA is TGTGCCAGCATCGATCAGGGAACTGAAGCTTTCTTT. The chain is built from TRBV28 and TRBJ1-1; D may be TRBD1 (5 bases). CDR3 length: 12 amino acids. The V end was cut by 7 bases, the J end by 5 bases, with 11 bases between. The V gene's germline CDR1 is MDHEN and CDR2 SYDVKM.

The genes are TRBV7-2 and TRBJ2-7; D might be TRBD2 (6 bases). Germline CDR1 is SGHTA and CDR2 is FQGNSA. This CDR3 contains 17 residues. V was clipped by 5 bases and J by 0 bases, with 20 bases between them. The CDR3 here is CASSPATQGGPSYEQYF. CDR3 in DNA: TGTGCCAGCAGCCCAGCAACTCAGGGAGGTCCCTCCTACGAGCAGTACTTC. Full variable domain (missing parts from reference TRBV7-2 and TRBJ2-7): GAGVSQSPSNKVTEKGKDVELRCDPISGHTALYWYRQSLGQGLEFLIYFQGNSAPDKSGLPSDRFSAERTGGSVSTLTIQRTQQEDSAVYLCASSPATQGGPSYEQYFGPGTRLTVT.

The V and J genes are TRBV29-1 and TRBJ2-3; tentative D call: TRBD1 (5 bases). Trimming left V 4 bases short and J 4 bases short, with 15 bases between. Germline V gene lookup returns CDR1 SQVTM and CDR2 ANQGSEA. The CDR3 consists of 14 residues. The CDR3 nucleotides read TGCAGCGTTGTTCCGGCAGGGATTTCAGATACGCAGTATTTT. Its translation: CSVVPAGISDTQYF.

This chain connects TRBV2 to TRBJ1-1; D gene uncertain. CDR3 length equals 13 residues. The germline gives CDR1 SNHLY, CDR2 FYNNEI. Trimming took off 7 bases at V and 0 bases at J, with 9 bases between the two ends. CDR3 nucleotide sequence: TGTGCCAGCACAGGCTTCATGAACACTGAAGCTTTCTTT. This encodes CASTGFMNTEAFF. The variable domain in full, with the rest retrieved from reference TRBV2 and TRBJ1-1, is EPEVTQTPSHQVTQMGQEVILRCVPISNHLYFYWYRQILGQKVEFLVSFYNNEISEKSEIFDDQFSVERPDGSNFTLKIRSTKLEDSAMYFCASTGFMNTEAFFGQGTRLTVV.

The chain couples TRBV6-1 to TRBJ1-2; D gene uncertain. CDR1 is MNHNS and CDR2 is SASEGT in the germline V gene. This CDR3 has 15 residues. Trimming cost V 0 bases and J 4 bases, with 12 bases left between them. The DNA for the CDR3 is TGTGCCAGCAGTGAAGCTGAGTCCGCTCCCTATGGCTACACCTTC. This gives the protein CASSEAESAPYGYTF.

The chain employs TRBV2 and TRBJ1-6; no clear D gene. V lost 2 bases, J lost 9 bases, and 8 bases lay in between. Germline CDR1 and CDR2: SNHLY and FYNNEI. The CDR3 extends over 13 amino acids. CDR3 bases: TGTGCCAGCAGTGAACCCAGTAGTTCACCCCTCCACTTT. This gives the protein CASSEPSSSPLHF.